The 19 T cell receptor beta chains below all came from one sample that was sequenced in a study of cytomegalovirus exposure and HLA in healthy donors. Both 60 Vbeta primers and 13 Jbeta primers went into the PCR. Here immunoSEQ multiplex PCR was the method, and the copy in TCRdb shows in-frame clones only, minus some. The sample carries around 130,000 clones, around 85% recorded once. What was sequenced was PBMCs. The origin of the receptors is a female donor in good health and CMV-seronegative.

This sequence joins TRBV13 and TRBJ1-2; weak D call: TRBD1 (5 bases). Germline lookup yields CDR1 PRHDT and CDR2 FYEKMQ (reference sequence). This CDR3 is 15 amino acids long. V was pared by 4 bases and J by 6 bases, with 18 bases between. The CDR3 spells CASSYREAWGHGYTF. The CDR3 DNA reads TGTGCCAGCAGCTACCGAGAGGCCTGGGGCCATGGCTACACCTTC.

This clone has a single count. The chain employs TRBV5-6 and TRBJ2-7, with 10 bases matching TRBD1. After removal of 4 bases from V and 2 bases from J, the junction contained 3 bases not matched to a gene. This CDR3 region has 14 residues. Looked up from germline, CDR1 is SGHDT and CDR2 is YYEEEE. The CDR3 loop reads CASSEDRGAYEQYF. The CDR3 DNA follows: TGTGCCAGCAGCGAGGACAGGGGGGCCTACGAGCAGTACTTC.

V and J are TRBV10-2 and TRBJ1-2; unclear D gene. Germline loops: CDR1 WSHSY, CDR2 SAAADI. V was pared by 7 bases and J by 8 bases, with 14 bases between. The CDR3 sequence is 12 residues long. The CDR3 here is CASMLSGGGYTF. The CDR3 DNA follows: TGCGCCAGCATGCTATCGGGAGGGGGCTACACCTTC.

This sequence joins TRBV7-9 and TRBJ2-3, with D perhaps matching TRBD1 (5 bases). The CDR3 has 16 amino acids. Germline V gene data show CDR1 as SEHNR and CDR2 as FQNEAQ (reference sequence). Between the trimmed V and J ends, which lost 2 bases and 6 bases, there was a span of 18 bases. In DNA, the CDR3 is TGTGCCAGCAGCTTATCATATCAGGGCAGGGCCGATACGCAGTATTTT. Protein product: CASSLSYQGRADTQYF.

The chain uses TRBV6-1 and TRBJ2-3; D is uncertain. Trimming removed 2 bases from V and 2 bases from J, with 8 bases in between. The CDR3 is 14 residues long. Germline V gene sequence: CDR1 MNHNS, CDR2 SASEGT. This CDR3 is CASSEIVPTDTQYF. CDR3 DNA: TGTGCCAGCAGTGAAATAGTTCCCACAGATACGCAGTATTTT.

The chain has TRBV7-9 and TRBJ2-5, with D possibly being TRBD2 (6 bases). Per the germline V gene, CDR1 is SEHNR and CDR2 is FQNEAQ (reference sequence). The CDR3 covers 15 residues. Between the trimmed V and J ends, which lost 6 bases and 5 bases, there was a span of 19 bases. The DNA of the CDR3 is TGTGCCAGCAGTTTGGTGGGACTGGCGAGGGAGACCCAGTACTTC. It is translated as CASSLVGLARETQYF.

V usage is TRBV7-9 and J usage is TRBJ2-7, with a possible D match to TRBD1 (6 bases). V was cut by 10 bases and J by 3 bases, with 10 bases left in between. CDR3 length: 11 amino acids. In germline, CDR1 is SEHNR, CDR2 FQNEAQ (reference sequence). The CDR3 here is CAIQGGYEQYF. In DNA form, the CDR3 reads TGTGCCATCCAAGGGGGCTACGAGCAGTACTTC.

The gene calls are TRBV4-1 and TRBJ2-1, with TRBD1 identical over 9 bases. The trim removed 3 bases at V and 4 bases at J, leaving 10 bases unmatched. Germline CDR1 reads MGHRA; CDR2 reads YSYEKL. CDR3 length: 17 amino acids. The CDR3 sequence is CASSHGERDREYNEQFF. The CDR3, as DNA: TGCGCCAGCAGCCACGGCGAACGGGACAGGGAATACAATGAGCAGTTCTTC.

Notes on this clone: No conserved phenylalanine or tryptophan is present at the end of the CDR3, so a read error is the likely explanation. The chain combines TRBV6-1 with TRBJ1-2; D is possibly TRBD1 (6 bases). V lost 0 bases and J lost 4, with 12 bases in between. The CDR3 is 15 residues long. Germline CDR1 is MNHNS and CDR2 is SASEGT. The CDR3 sequence is CASSEATGRSYGYTL. The CDR3, as DNA: TGTGCCAGCAGTGAAGCTACAGGGCGGAGCTATGGCTACACCCTC.

In regard to this clone: Within the sample, other DNA sequences also encode this same CDR3. The J gene is TRBJ1-2, the V gene TRBV18; no firm D call. The CDR3 is made up of 12 amino acids. CDR1 KGHSH and CDR2 LQKENI come from the germline V gene. V was cut by 1 base and J by 11 bases, with 11 bases left in between. CDR3 in DNA: TGTGCCAGCTCACCACAGGAGGGAGGGTACACCTTC. Translation gives CASSPQEGGYTF.

The chain joins TRBV5-1 to TRBJ2-7, with TRBD1 matching 7 bases. The CDR3 has 13 amino acids. The V gene's germline CDR1 is SGHRS and CDR2 YFSETQ. V gave up 4 bases and J gave up 3 bases; unmatched junction bases: 4. CDR3 region: CASSRTGDYEQYF. In nucleotides, the CDR3 is TGCGCCAGCAGCCGTACAGGGGACTACGAGCAGTACTTC.

This rearrangement joins TRBV19 to TRBJ1-2; TRBD1 matches 8 bases. V shed 5 bases, J shed 4 bases, and the junction held 3 bases outside the gene matches. The CDR3 spans 13 residues. Germline-derived CDR1 and CDR2 are LNHDA and SQIVND (reference sequence). This CDR3 is CASSPGTGYGYTF. As DNA, the CDR3 is TGTGCCAGTAGTCCCGGGACAGGCTATGGCTACACCTTC.

CDR3 amino acids: CASSESRGGSGTGELFF. As DNA, the CDR3 is TGTGCCAGCAGCGAGTCTCGTGGCGGGAGTGGCACCGGGGAGCTGTTTTTT. This sequence joins TRBV7-8 and TRBJ2-2; 7 bases are shared with TRBD2. Trimming took 5 bases from V and 4 from J; bases not matched to a gene: 13. The CDR3 contains 17 residues. Germline V gene data show CDR1 as SGHVS and CDR2 as FQNEAQ.

The CDR3 DNA sequence: TGTGCCAGCAGCCAGGGCTCCGCGACTAGGACCTACGAGCAGTACGTC. It specifies CASSQGSATRTYEQYV. The rearrangement links TRBV5-6 to TRBJ2-7, with a weak D call TRBD2 (6 bases). This CDR3 is built from 16 residues. The ends were cut back, 4 bases at V and 2 bases at J, with 19 bases in the middle. Looked up from germline, CDR1 is SGHDT and CDR2 is YYEEEE.

This chain joins TRBV21-1 and TRBJ1-5; the table's D call of TRBD1 was not tested on the DNA. TRBV21-1 is deemed a pseudogene. The CDR3 runs 15 residues. CDR3 nucleotide sequence: TGTGCCAGCAGCATCTGGGACAGGGTCAGGCAGCCCCAGCATTTT. Its translation is CASSIWDRVRQPQHF.

This clone was picked up a small number of times. The chain recombines TRBV27 with TRBJ1-1; D is possibly TRBD1 (6 bases). Germline assignment: CDR1 MNHEY and CDR2 SMNVEV (reference sequence). The germline V and J ends were trimmed by 5 bases and 2 bases, with 18 bases remaining between them. The CDR3 loop spans 16 amino acids. The CDR3 sequence is CASSPAIDRSNTEAFF. CDR3 DNA sequence: TGTGCCAGCAGTCCGGCTATTGACAGGTCTAACACTGAAGCTTTCTTT.

This clone occurred a few times. The CDR3 coding sequence is TGTGCCAGCACCCGGACAGGGGTGGACTATGGCTACACCTTC. Translated, it gives CASTRTGVDYGYTF. The chain recombines TRBV6-5 with TRBJ1-2; 9 nucleotides line up with TRBD1. The V gene end was trimmed by 7 bases and the J gene end by 3 bases; junction bases not matched to a gene: 6. The CDR3 runs to 14 residues. Germline V CDR1 and CDR2: MNHEY, SVGAGI.

V is TRBV28 and J is TRBJ2-7; D ambiguous. In germline, CDR1 is MDHEN, CDR2 SYDVKM. The CDR3 consists of 14 residues. V was clipped by 1 base and J by 0 bases, with 7 bases between them. The CDR3 spells CASSLSGDSYEQYF. The DNA of the CDR3 is TGTGCCAGCAGTTTATCTGGAGACTCCTACGAGCAGTACTTC.

The chain carries TRBV29-1 and TRBJ2-3; the D gene is possibly TRBD2 (5 bases). Trimming took 0 bases from V and 3 from J, leaving 13 bases between them. This CDR3 region has 15 residues. Germline V gene data show CDR1 as SQVTM and CDR2 as ANQGSEA. The CDR3 DNA sequence: TGCAGCGTTGAAGATGGACTGTATATAACAGATACGCAGTATTTT. Protein product: CSVEDGLYITDTQYF.